This passage covers 18 T cell receptor beta chains from one sample sequenced in a study of blood T cell repertoires in COVID-19 (dated by TCRdb to the early 2020s). Libraries were made using the immunoSEQ multiplex PCR assay. What TCRdb holds here is the immuneACCESS table cut down to in-frame rearrangements. Part of the clones is not present; checked against another copy, under half of the missing clones reflect an unresolved V gene, and the others are unexplained. The sample includes about 370,000 clones, with over 75% observed a single time. Jointly, the top ten make up more than 0.8% of the sample. The specimen sequenced was PBMCs or T cells enriched from blood (not recorded which). These receptors were collected from a man aged 18 to 30 who had recovered from COVID-19.

This chain connects TRBV7-3 to TRBJ1-2; possible D gene TRBD1, 5 bases. V gave up 2 bases and J gave up 7 bases, with 11 bases separating them. Per the germline V gene, CDR1 is SGHTA and CDR2 is FQGTGA. The CDR3 spans 13 residues. CDR3 residues: CASSLDRGSGYTF. Written as DNA, the CDR3 is TGTGCCAGCAGCTTAGATAGGGGATCTGGCTACACCTTC.

The chain recombines TRBV19 with TRBJ2-2; unclear D gene. Trimming removed 5 bases from V and 7 bases from J, with 5 bases in between. The germline CDR1 and CDR2 sequences are LNHDA and SQIVND (reference sequence). The CDR3 totals 11 residues. CDR3 protein: CASSSYGELFF. The CDR3 DNA reads as TGTGCCAGTAGTTCGTACGGGGAGCTGTTTTTT. Supplemented by reference TRBV19 and TRBJ2-2, the full variable domain reads DGGITQSPKYLFRKEGQNVTLSCEQNLNHDAMYWYRQDPGQGLRLIYYSQIVNDFQKGDIAEGYSVSREKKESFPLTVTSAQKNPTAFYLCASSSYGELFFGEGSRLTVL.

CDR3 in amino acids: CASTMDLGGGYTF. DNA of the CDR3: TGCGCCAGCACCATGGACTTGGGCGGTGGCTACACCTTC. The J gene is TRBJ1-2, the V gene TRBV5-1, with D hard to call. The V gene's germline CDR1 is SGHRS and CDR2 YFSETQ. Trimming took off 6 bases at V and 7 bases at J, with 16 bases between the two ends. The length of the CDR3 is 13 residues.

The rearrangement joins TRBV12-3 or TRBV12-4 to TRBJ2-7; D may be TRBD2 (5 bases). The ends were cut back, 0 bases at V and 4 bases at J, with 7 bases in the middle. The CDR3 has 13 amino acids. CDR3 DNA sequence: TGTGCCAGCAGTTTAGCCGTAGCGTACGAGCAGTACTTC. Translation gives CASSLAVAYEQYF.

This clone was found a few times. The chain combines TRBV5-1 with TRBJ2-6, with D perhaps matching TRBD1 (6 bases). The CDR3 length is 15 residues. Trimming shortened V by 2 bases and J by 2 bases, and 8 bases separated the two germline ends. Germline lookup yields CDR1 SGHRS and CDR2 YFSETQ. CDR3 sequence: CASSFNRAGANVLTF. For the CDR3, the DNA is TGCGCCAGCAGCTTCAACAGGGCTGGGGCCAACGTCCTGACTTTC.

This chain joins TRBV7-8 and TRBJ2-2; 10 bases agree with TRBD1. CDR3 length: 16 amino acids. CDR1 and CDR2 from the germline V gene are SGHVS and FQNEAQ. V lost 5 bases to trimming and J lost 5 bases; unmatched junction nucleotides: 8. The CDR3 reads CASSGDRGRGTGELFF. The DNA for the CDR3 is TGTGCCAGCAGCGGGGACAGGGGTAGAGGAACCGGGGAGCTGTTTTTT. Variable domain in full (rest from reference TRBV7-8 and TRBJ2-2): GAGVSQSPRYKVAKRGQDVALRCDPISGHVSLFWYQQALGQGPEFLTYFQNEAQLDKSGLPSDRFFAERPEGSVSTLKIQRTQQEDSAVYLCASSGDRGRGTGELFFGEGSRLTVL.

This chain joins TRBV6-5 and TRBJ1-6; D gene unclear. From germline, CDR1 is MNHEY and CDR2 SVGAGI. The ends were cut back, 2 bases at V and 0 bases at J, with 8 bases in the middle. The CDR3 length is 16 residues. The CDR3 bases are TGTGCCAGCAGTTACGGCGGCAGCTCCTATAATTCACCCCTCCACTTT. As protein: CASSYGGSSYNSPLHF.

The rearrangement joins TRBV5-8 to TRBJ1-5; 7 bases map to TRBD1. Trimming at V came to 3 bases and at J to 4 bases, leaving 7 bases not matched to a gene. The CDR3 is made up of 15 amino acids. Germline CDR1 is SGHTS and CDR2 is YDEGEE. The CDR3 loop reads CASSWNAGGNQPQHF. In DNA form, the CDR3 reads TGTGCCAGCAGCTGGAACGCAGGGGGGAATCAGCCCCAGCATTTT.

The chain combines TRBV12-5 with TRBJ1-2, with D tentatively TRBD1 (5 bases). In germline, CDR1 is LGHNT, CDR2 FRNRAP. The CDR3 is 18 residues long. V lost 0 bases and J lost 2, with 19 bases in between. Here the CDR3 reads CASGLVLGREVSNYGYTF. The CDR3 coding sequence is TGTGCTAGTGGTTTGGTACTGGGCAGGGAGGTCTCCAACTATGGCTACACCTTC.

V and J are TRBV6-6 and TRBJ2-7; D perhaps matches TRBD2 (6 bases). Trimming left V 2 bases short and J 1 base short, with 9 bases between. The CDR3 has 14 residues. Germline V gene data show CDR1 as MNHNY and CDR2 as SVGAGI (reference sequence). DNA for the CDR3: TGTGCCAGCAGTTACGGAGGGGTTTCCTACGAGCAGTACTTC. Translating it yields CASSYGGVSYEQYF.

The J gene is TRBJ1-1, the V gene TRBV7-2; the D is unclear. Trimming left V 3 bases short and J 4 bases short, with 6 bases between. The CDR3 covers 12 residues. The V gene's germline CDR1 is SGHTA and CDR2 FQGNSA. This CDR3 reads CASSFPGTEAFF. CDR3 nucleotide sequence: TGTGCCAGCAGCTTTCCAGGCACTGAAGCTTTCTTT.

The gene calls are TRBV10-1 and TRBJ1-5, with no clear D. The germline CDR1 and CDR2 sequences are WNHNN and SYGVQD (reference sequence). This CDR3 contains 13 residues. Deletions cut 3 bases from V and 0 bases from J, with 3 bases between. The CDR3 is CASSDGSNQPQHF. The CDR3 DNA reads as TGCGCCAGCAGTGACGGTAGCAATCAGCCCCAGCATTTT.

CDR3 loop: CSVARGLGKGEETQYF. The CDR3 DNA reads as TGCAGCGTCGCCAGGGGGCTGGGGAAGGGGGAAGAGACCCAGTACTTC. The V and J genes are TRBV29-1 and TRBJ2-5, with 8 nucleotides matching TRBD1. This CDR3 spans 16 amino acids. The trim removed 6 bases at V and 3 bases at J, leaving 15 bases unmatched. Germline V gene data show CDR1 as SQVTM and CDR2 as ANQGSEA.

The chain links TRBV4-1 to TRBJ2-7, with TRBD2 identical over 10 bases. Germline CDR1 is MGHRA and CDR2 is YSYEKL. CDR3 length: 16 residues. V gave up 1 base and J gave up 5 bases; unmatched junction bases: 8. DNA of the CDR3: TGCGCCAGCAGCCAAGTCCGACTAGCGGGTCTTGACGAGCAGTACTTC. Protein sequence: CASSQVRLAGLDEQYF.

J is TRBJ1-6 and V is TRBV19; TRBD1 matches 8 bases. CDR1 and CDR2 from the germline V gene are LNHDA and SQIVND (reference sequence). J lost 7 bases, V lost 5 bases, and 4 bases had no gene match. This CDR3 spans 14 amino acids. The CDR3 here is CASSGQGRNSPLHF. CDR3 coding DNA: TGTGCCAGTAGTGGACAGGGAAGGAATTCACCCCTCCACTTT.

V gene TRBV18 combines with J gene TRBJ2-2, with 10 positions matching TRBD1. CDR3 length: 16 residues. V trimming: 3 bases; J trimming: 6 bases; junction bases outside the gene matches: 7. Per germline, CDR1 KGHSH and CDR2 LQKENI. DNA for the CDR3: TGTGCCAGCTCACCCACCGGGACAGGGGACGCCGGGGAGCTGTTTTTT. Protein sequence: CASSPTGTGDAGELFF.

This clone was seen only once. The chain has TRBV12-3 or TRBV12-4 and TRBJ1-1; D call uncertain. The ends were cut back, 7 bases at V and 1 base at J, with 7 bases in the middle. The CDR3 has 12 residues. CDR3 bases: TGTGCCAGCACAAAGAGGAACACTGAAGCTTTCTTT. Translated, it gives CASTKRNTEAFF.

The CDR3 sequence: CASSLAGLTQHF. Here the CDR3 DNA reads TGTGCCAGCAGCTTGGCAGGGCTTACCCAGCATTTT. This chain uses TRBV5-6 with TRBJ1-5; weak D call: TRBD1 (5 bases). The CDR3 has 12 amino acids. Trimming shortened V by 0 bases and J by 11 bases, and 9 bases separated the two germline ends. Germline CDR1 SGHDT, CDR2 YYEEEE.